This record concerns one T cell receptor beta chain sequence. What it binds is unknown. This entry belongs to a study of PD-1 blockade in classical Hodgkin lymphoma. Study results and limitations: Prior therapy or disease activity may underlie the repertoire differences, whose causes remain undefined. Complete responders showed a baseline diversity that resembled the diversity of newly diagnosed patients. CD8+ TCR diversity did not rise significantly by C4D1, unlike CD4+.

With 5 bases removed from V and 5 bases from J, the gap between germline ends came to 15 bases. The CDR3 has 14 residues. Germline values: CDR1 SGHVS, CDR2 FNYEAQ. Sequencing was performed with immunoSEQ multiplex PCR; in TCRdb, only in-frame clones are kept and a portion is missing. The sample shows tens of thousands of clones, around 80% of them seen only once. Time point reported: cycle 4 day 1 (C4D1), after more than five weeks of nivolumab. After autologous stem cell transplantation all patients relapsed, and prior brentuximab vedotin exposure differed between cohorts. J is TRBJ2-5 and V is TRBV7-6; D is ambiguous. Sequencing was performed on peripheral blood mononuclear cells (PBMCs), taken before the fourth cycle of nivolumab. This clonotype was sampled from a human donor with classical Hodgkin lymphoma. The CDR3 nucleotides read TGTGCCAGCAGCCCGTTATTTATATCTGAGACCCAGTACTTC. Its translation is CASSPLFISETQYF.